This T cell receptor beta chain originates from a study of blood T cell repertoires in COVID-19. Study-level background: Material from acute and convalescent COVID-19 was sourced from the United States, Italy and Spain.

How the authors handled the data: From reference gene primer amplification, estimates of nucleated cell counts were derived. Libraries were prepared by immunoSEQ multiplex PCR; TCRdb keeps only in-frame clonotypes and omits some of them. That table gives V, J and clone size, and the DNA gave D and trimming. The data show around 72,000 clones, approximately 86% seen once. The sequenced sample was peripheral blood. This TCR was recovered from a man between 50 and 59 years old with acute or convalescent COVID-19.

CDR3 sequence: CATSADRGLDGYTF. For the CDR3, the DNA is TGTGCCACCAGTGCGGACAGGGGGCTGGATGGCTACACCTTC. This chain joins TRBV24-1 and TRBJ1-2; TRBD1 matches 11 bases. CDR3 size: 14 residues. V gave up 5 bases and J gave up 6 bases; unmatched junction bases: 4. CDR1 and CDR2 (germline): KGHDR, SFDVKD.